The 25 T cell receptor beta chains given below trace back to one sample, sequenced in a study of shared clonotypes between healthy human individuals. The data were produced by immunoSEQ multiplex PCR, yet TCRdb's version contains in-frame clones alone and is incomplete. The table lists around 1,100,000 clones, approximately 80% of them singletons. Source material: memory CD4+ T cells from PBMCs. The sample's subset: CD45RA-negative fraction. These receptors came from a man aged 18-30 years in good health. Some clones in this sample may be carry-over from other donors' samples.

The chain carries TRBV5-4 and TRBJ2-7; D remains ambiguous. V gave up 4 bases and J gave up 3 bases, with 8 bases separating them. The CDR3 consists of 12 residues. The germline gives CDR1 SGHNT, CDR2 YYREEE (reference sequence). CDR3 residues: CASSKDSYEQYF. CDR3 DNA: TGTGCCAGCAGCAAGGATAGCTACGAGCAGTACTTC.

The CDR3 coding sequence is TGTGCCAGCAGTTTACTAGGGTCCTATGGCACAGATACGCAGTATTTT. Protein: CASSLLGSYGTDTQYF. V is TRBV28 and J is TRBJ2-3, with no clear D. Germline lookup yields CDR1 MDHEN and CDR2 SYDVKM. V was cut by 2 bases and J by 1 base, with 13 bases left in between. CDR3 size: 16 residues.

The count of this clone is one. This rearrangement joins TRBV5-5 to TRBJ2-7; TRBD2 matches 7 bases. This CDR3 is built from 15 residues. Germline V gene data show CDR1 as SGHKS and CDR2 as YYEKEE (reference sequence). V shed 1 base and J 2 bases; nucleotides not matched to a gene: 6. CDR3 residues: CASSLSGAFAYEQYF. The CDR3 DNA sequence: TGTGCCAGCAGCTTGAGCGGGGCTTTCGCCTACGAGCAGTACTTC.

Remarks on this clone: Since a much larger clone is just one base distant, this may be a read error. The V call is TRBV28, the J call TRBJ2-7, with D unresolved. The CDR3 runs to 14 residues. Trimming stripped 8 bases from V and 2 bases from J, with 16 bases between. Germline lookup yields CDR1 MDHEN and CDR2 SYDVKM. The CDR3 nucleotides read TGTGCCAGCCAGATTCCTGGCGGAGCCTACGAGCAGTACTTC. Residues: CASQIPGGAYEQYF.

The chain recombines TRBV5-1 with TRBJ1-3; D is unclear. Germline values: CDR1 SGHRS, CDR2 YFSETQ. The CDR3 runs 14 residues. V was cut by 4 bases and J by 4 bases, with 12 bases left in between. The CDR3 here is CASSVVGAGNTIYF. The CDR3 region has the DNA TGCGCCAGCAGCGTCGTAGGTGCCGGAAACACCATATATTTT. The full variable domain, completed using reference TRBV5-1 and TRBJ1-3, is KAGVTQTPRYLIKTRGQQVTLSCSPISGHRSVSWYQQTPGQGLQFLFEYFSETQRNKGNFPGRFSGRQFSNSRSEMNVSTLELGDSALYLCASSVVGAGNTIYFGEGSWLTVV.

The CDR3 sequence: CAISESRRGETQYF. The DNA of the CDR3 is TGTGCCATCAGTGAGTCGAGGAGAGGGGAGACCCAGTACTTC. The chain carries TRBV10-3 and TRBJ2-5; perhaps TRBD2 as D (5 bases). CDR1 and CDR2 (germline): ENHRY, SYGVKD. This CDR3 has 14 residues. Trimming pared 0 bases from V and 5 bases from J, leaving 10 bases between.

The chain couples TRBV11-1 to TRBJ2-7; 9 positions match TRBD2. J was trimmed by 3 bases and V by 1 base; bases with no gene match: 4. The CDR3 length is 15 residues. Germline CDR1 is SGHAT and CDR2 is FQDESV (reference sequence). The CDR3 loop reads CASSLGLAGYYEQYF. The DNA for the CDR3 is TGTGCCAGCAGCTTAGGTCTAGCGGGGTACTACGAGCAGTACTTC.

The chain is built from TRBV6-6 and TRBJ2-7; D is undetermined. Germline V lookup: CDR1 MNHNY, CDR2 SVGAGI (reference sequence). The CDR3 has 15 residues. Trimming pared 2 bases from V and 0 bases from J, leaving 11 bases between. DNA for the CDR3: TGTGCCAGCAGTTACGTGGGGTTAGACTCCTACGAGCAGTACTTC. Translating gives CASSYVGLDSYEQYF.

The genes are TRBV5-6 and TRBJ2-5, with TRBD1 matching 7 bases. The CDR3 is 15 amino acids. V lost 2 bases, J lost 4 bases, and 8 bases stayed unmatched. Germline CDR1 is SGHDT and CDR2 is YYEEEE. DNA of the CDR3: TGTGCCAGCAGCTTAACACCGAACAGGGGAGAGACCCAGTACTTC. This codes for CASSLTPNRGETQYF.

The chain carries TRBV2 and TRBJ1-1, with D unclear. Trimming stripped 5 bases from V and 0 bases from J, with 10 bases between. The V gene's germline CDR1 is SNHLY and CDR2 FYNNEI. The CDR3 length is 14 residues. This CDR3 is CASSTTEMNTEAFF. CDR3 sequence (DNA): TGTGCCAGCAGTACTACGGAGATGAACACTGAAGCTTTCTTT.

CDR3 bases: TGTGCCAGCACCGGCCCGGGACAGGGGTTTGTCGAGCAGTACTTC. Translating gives CASTGPGQGFVEQYF. The J gene is TRBJ2-7, the V gene TRBV6-5, with 10 bases matching TRBD1. With 7 bases clipped from V and 6 bases from J, the junction kept 12 bases outside the gene matches. Germline V gene lookup returns CDR1 MNHEY and CDR2 SVGAGI. The CDR3 sequence is 15 residues long.

This chain's CDR3 is CASSETVHGGTQYF. CDR3 in DNA: TGTGCCAGCAGTGAGACGGTCCACGGGGGGACCCAGTACTTC. The J gene is TRBJ2-5, the V gene TRBV2; tentatively, D is TRBD2 (6 bases). Trimming took off 3 bases at V and 7 bases at J, with 15 bases between the two ends. The germline V gene has CDR1 SNHLY and CDR2 FYNNEI. The CDR3 spans 14 residues.

The chain links TRBV5-1 to TRBJ1-1; weak D call: TRBD1 (6 bases). The germline V gene encodes CDR1 SGHRS and CDR2 YFSETQ. Trimming cost V 5 bases and J 7 bases, with 15 bases left between them. The CDR3 is made up of 13 amino acids. The CDR3 spells CASRQPPDSEAFF. The DNA of the CDR3 is TGCGCCAGCAGGCAACCACCGGACAGTGAAGCTTTCTTT. Full variable domain (remainder filled in from reference TRBV5-1 and TRBJ1-1): KAGVTQTPRYLIKTRGQQVTLSCSPISGHRSVSWYQQTPGQGLQFLFEYFSETQRNKGNFPGRFSGRQFSNSRSEMNVSTLELGDSALYLCASRQPPDSEAFFGQGTRLTVV.

The rearrangement uses TRBV11-3 and TRBJ2-7; maybe TRBD2 (5 bases). Germline V gene lookup returns CDR1 SGHNT and CDR2 YENEEA. The germline V and J ends were trimmed by 5 bases and 4 bases, with 12 bases remaining between them. The CDR3 has 13 residues. CDR3 in amino acids: CASSPVGSYEQYF. In nucleotides, the CDR3 is TGTGCCAGCAGCCCGGTGGGGAGTTACGAGCAGTACTTC.

This chain links TRBV5-1 with TRBJ2-6; 7 nucleotides align to TRBD1. Germline-derived CDR1 and CDR2 are SGHRS and YFSETQ. The J segment lost 2 bases and the V segment lost 4 bases, leaving 3 bases of the junction unmatched. This CDR3 is 15 amino acids long. The CDR3 loop is CASSPGQPGANVLTF. CDR3 sequence (DNA): TGCGCCAGCAGCCCGGGACAGCCTGGGGCCAACGTCCTGACTTTC.

A remark on this clone: This sample includes further DNA sequences coding for the same CDR3. The chain joins TRBV2 to TRBJ1-3; D not certain. The CDR3 has 13 amino acids. V shed 6 bases and J shed 2 bases, with 8 bases lying between them. Per germline, CDR1 SNHLY and CDR2 FYNNEI. The CDR3 DNA is TGTGCCAGCAGGGCGGGGACTGGAAACACCATATATTTT. Its translation: CASRAGTGNTIYF.

The V gene is TRBV5-5, the J gene TRBJ1-1; no firm D call. Germline values: CDR1 SGHKS, CDR2 YYEKEE (reference sequence). CDR3 length: 12 amino acids. V dropped 3 bases and J dropped 2 bases, with 5 bases sitting between them. In nucleotides, the CDR3 is TGTGCCAGCAGCTCAGTAAACACTGAAGCTTTCTTT. Translation gives CASSSVNTEAFF.

J is TRBJ2-2 and V is TRBV28; 7 nucleotides agree with TRBD1. In germline, CDR1 is MDHEN, CDR2 SYDVKM. This CDR3 comprises 16 residues. Trimming removed 4 bases from V and 2 bases from J; junction bases left unmatched: 7. The CDR3, as DNA: TGTGCCAGCAGTTCTTCCAGGGGGTTTAACACCGGGGAGCTGTTTTTT. It yields the protein CASSSSRGFNTGELFF.

The chain links TRBV21-1 to TRBJ2-5. TRBV21-1 is a pseudogene locus. CDR3 size: 16 residues. As DNA, the CDR3 is TGTGCCAGCAGCAAAGCGAAGGAGGGGGGTTGGGAGACCCAGTACTTC. Amino acid sequence: CASSKAKEGGWETQYF.

The chain combines TRBV28 with TRBJ2-3; the D is unclear. CDR1 is MDHEN, CDR2 SYDVKM, per germline. This CDR3 contains 12 residues. Trimming shortened V by 4 bases and J by 6 bases, and 8 bases separated the two germline ends. DNA of the CDR3: TGTGCCAGCAGTTACCTGCCCGATACGCAGTATTTT. This encodes CASSYLPDTQYF.

The chain recombines TRBV7-3 with TRBJ2-3; 11 bases are a match to TRBD2. Germline loops: CDR1 SGHTA, CDR2 FQGTGA. This CDR3 region has 16 residues. The trim removed 5 bases at V and 5 bases at J, leaving 9 bases unmatched. The CDR3 DNA reads TGTGCCAGCAGCCCCACACTAGCGGGAGCCAGAGATACGCAGTATTTT. It specifies CASSPTLAGARDTQYF. The complete variable domain, with remaining parts taken from reference TRBV7-3 and TRBJ2-3, reads GAGVSQTPSNKVTEKGKYVELRCDPISGHTALYWYRQSLGQGPEFLIYFQGTGAADDSGLPNDRFFAVRPEGSVSTLKIQRTERGDSAVYLCASSPTLAGARDTQYFGPGTRLTVL.

The rearrangement uses TRBV5-1 and TRBJ2-2, with TRBD1 as a possible D gene (5 bases). The CDR3 length is 15 residues. V was shortened by 2 bases and J by 4 bases, with 12 bases between the two germline ends. Germline V lookup: CDR1 SGHRS, CDR2 YFSETQ. This CDR3 reads CASSFIAGLTGELFF. DNA for the CDR3: TGCGCCAGCAGCTTCATCGCAGGGCTCACCGGGGAGCTGTTTTTT.

The chain combines TRBV28 with TRBJ1-5; a weak D match, TRBD1 (6 bases). The CDR3 runs to 17 residues. Deletions cut 5 bases from V and 0 bases from J, with 17 bases between. The V gene's germline CDR1 is MDHEN and CDR2 SYDVKM. This CDR3 reads CASSTGTQAYSNQPQHF. Written as DNA, the CDR3 is TGTGCCAGCAGTACCGGGACACAAGCGTATAGCAATCAGCCCCAGCATTTT.

The table lists this clone with a few counts. V gene TRBV5-6 combines with J gene TRBJ1-1; a weak D match, TRBD1 (5 bases). V lost 3 bases and J 11 bases, leaving 20 bases between the germline ends. Germline V gives CDR1 SGHDT, CDR2 YYEEEE. CDR3 length: 14 amino acids. This chain's CDR3 is CASSSYNRYGNAFF. The CDR3 nucleotides are TGTGCCAGCAGCTCCTACAACAGGTACGGGAACGCTTTCTTT.

Written as DNA, the CDR3 is TGTGCCTGGGGGGCCTCAGGGGAGACCCAGTACTTC. Translation gives CAWGASGETQYF. The chain is built from TRBV30 and TRBJ2-5; possible D gene TRBD1, 5 bases. The CDR3 runs to 12 residues. Trimming pared 5 bases from V and 5 bases from J, leaving 12 bases between. Germline CDR1 reads GTSNPN; CDR2 reads SVGIG (reference sequence).